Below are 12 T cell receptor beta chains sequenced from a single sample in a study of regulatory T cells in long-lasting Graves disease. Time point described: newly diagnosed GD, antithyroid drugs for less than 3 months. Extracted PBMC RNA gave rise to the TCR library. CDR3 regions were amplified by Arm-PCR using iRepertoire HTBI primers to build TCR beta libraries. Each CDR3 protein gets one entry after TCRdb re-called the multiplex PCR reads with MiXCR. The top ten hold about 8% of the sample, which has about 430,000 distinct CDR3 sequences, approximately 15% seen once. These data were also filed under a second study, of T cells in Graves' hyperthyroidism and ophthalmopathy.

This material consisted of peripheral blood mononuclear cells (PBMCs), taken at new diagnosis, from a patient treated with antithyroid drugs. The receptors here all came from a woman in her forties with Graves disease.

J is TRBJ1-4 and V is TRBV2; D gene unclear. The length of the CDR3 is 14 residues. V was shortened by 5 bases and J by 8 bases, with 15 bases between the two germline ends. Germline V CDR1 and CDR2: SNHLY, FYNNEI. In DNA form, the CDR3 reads TGTGCCAGCAGTTTACAGAGCGGTGGAGAAAAACTGTTTTTT. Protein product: CASSLQSGGEKLFF.

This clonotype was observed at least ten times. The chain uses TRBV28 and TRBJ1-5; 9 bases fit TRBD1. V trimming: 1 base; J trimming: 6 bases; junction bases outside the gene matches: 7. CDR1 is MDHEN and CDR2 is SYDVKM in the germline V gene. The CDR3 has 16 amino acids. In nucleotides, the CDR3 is TGTGCCAGCAGTTTATCGTACAGGGGGCGGATTCAGCCCCAGCATTTT. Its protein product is CASSLSYRGRIQPQHF.

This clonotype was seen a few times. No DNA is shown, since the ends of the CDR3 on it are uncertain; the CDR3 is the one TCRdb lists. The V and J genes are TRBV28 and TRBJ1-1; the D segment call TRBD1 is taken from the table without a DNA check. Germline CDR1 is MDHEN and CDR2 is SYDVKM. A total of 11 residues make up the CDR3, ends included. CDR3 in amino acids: CASSFGLGAFF.

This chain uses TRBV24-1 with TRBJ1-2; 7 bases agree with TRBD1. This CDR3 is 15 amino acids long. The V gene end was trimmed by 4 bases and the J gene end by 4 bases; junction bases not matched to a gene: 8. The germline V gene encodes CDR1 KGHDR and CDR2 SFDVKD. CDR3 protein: CATSESGQPFYGYTF. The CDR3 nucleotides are TGTGCCACCAGTGAGTCGGGACAGCCATTCTATGGCTACACCTTC.

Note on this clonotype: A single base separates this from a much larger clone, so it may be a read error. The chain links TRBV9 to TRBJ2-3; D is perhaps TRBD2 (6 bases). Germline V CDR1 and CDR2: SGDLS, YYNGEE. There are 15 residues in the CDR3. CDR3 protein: CAGSPGSSDTDTQYF. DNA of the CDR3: TGTGCCGGCAGCCCCGGGAGCTCTGACACAGATACGCAGTATTTT.

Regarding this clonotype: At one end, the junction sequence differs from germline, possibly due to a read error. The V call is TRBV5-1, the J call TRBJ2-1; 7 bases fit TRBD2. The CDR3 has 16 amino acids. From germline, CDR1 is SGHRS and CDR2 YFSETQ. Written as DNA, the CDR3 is TGCGCCAGCAGCTTGGACGGGGGGAGCTCCTACAATGAGCGGTTCTTC. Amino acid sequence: CASSLDGGSSYNERFF.

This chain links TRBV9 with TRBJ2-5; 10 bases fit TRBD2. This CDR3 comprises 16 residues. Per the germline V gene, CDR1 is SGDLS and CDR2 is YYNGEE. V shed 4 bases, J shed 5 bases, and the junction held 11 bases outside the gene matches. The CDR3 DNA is TGTGCCAGCAGCACACAAGCGGGAGGGCCTGGGGAGACCCAGTACTTC. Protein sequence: CASSTQAGGPGETQYF. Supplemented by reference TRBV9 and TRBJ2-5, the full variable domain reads DSGVTQTPKHLITATGQRVTLRCSPRSGDLSVYWYQQSLDQGLQFLIQYYNGEERAKGNILERFSAQQFPDLHSELNLSSLELGDSALYFCASSTQAGGPGETQYFGPGTRLLVL.

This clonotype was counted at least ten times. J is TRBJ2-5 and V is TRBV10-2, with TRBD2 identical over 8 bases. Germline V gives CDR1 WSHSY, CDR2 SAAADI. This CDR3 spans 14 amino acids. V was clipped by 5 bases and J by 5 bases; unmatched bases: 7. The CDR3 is CASSSSGWGETQYF. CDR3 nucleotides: TGCGCCAGCAGTTCTAGCGGGTGGGGGGAGACCCAGTACTTC.

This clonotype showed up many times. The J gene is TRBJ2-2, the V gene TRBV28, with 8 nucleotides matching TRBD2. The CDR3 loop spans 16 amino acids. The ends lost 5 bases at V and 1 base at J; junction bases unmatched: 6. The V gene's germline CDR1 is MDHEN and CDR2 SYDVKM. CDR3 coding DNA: TGTGCCAGCAGTACTAAGCGGGGGCGGAACACCGGGGAGCTGTTTTTT. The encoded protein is CASSTKRGRNTGELFF.

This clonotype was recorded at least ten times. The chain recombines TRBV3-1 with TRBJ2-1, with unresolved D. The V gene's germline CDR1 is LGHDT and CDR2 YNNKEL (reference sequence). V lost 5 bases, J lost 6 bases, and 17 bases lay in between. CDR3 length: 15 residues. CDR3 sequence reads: CASSEPSETLNEQFF. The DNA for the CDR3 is TGTGCCAGCAGCGAACCCTCGGAGACCCTCAATGAGCAGTTCTTC.

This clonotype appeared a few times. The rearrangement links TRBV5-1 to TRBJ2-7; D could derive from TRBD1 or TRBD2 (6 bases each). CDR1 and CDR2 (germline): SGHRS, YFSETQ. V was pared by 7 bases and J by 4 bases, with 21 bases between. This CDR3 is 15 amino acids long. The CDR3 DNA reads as TGCGCCAGCGGAGTGGGGGGCATGGTTAAATACGAGCAGTACTTC. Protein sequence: CASGVGGMVKYEQYF. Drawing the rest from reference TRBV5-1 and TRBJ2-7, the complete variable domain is KAGVTQTPRYLIKTRGQQVTLSCSPISGHRSVSWYQQTPGQGLQFLFEYFSETQRNKGNFPGRFSGRQFSNSRSEMNVSTLELGDSALYLCASGVGGMVKYEQYFGPGTRLTVT.

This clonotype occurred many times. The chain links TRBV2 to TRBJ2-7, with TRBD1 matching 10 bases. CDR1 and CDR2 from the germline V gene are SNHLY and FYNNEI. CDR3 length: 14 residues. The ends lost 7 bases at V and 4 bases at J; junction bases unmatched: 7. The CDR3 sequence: CASTVTGGGYEQYF. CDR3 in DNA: TGTGCCAGCACCGTGACAGGGGGCGGGTACGAGCAGTACTTC.